Listed below are T cell receptor beta chains from one sample, sequenced in a study of beta chain features in type 1 diabetes. The protocol was immunoSEQ multiplex PCR, while the TCRdb copy is restricted to in-frame clones and leaves out a portion. The sample holds about 53,000 clones, 55% to 70% seen once. The sequenced sample consisted of stem cell memory CD4+ T cells from blood. Receptors originate from a woman in her 30s with type 1 diabetes. Each CDR3 is given with its conserved first and last residue. D genes are given only for firm matches. Rows may omit the clone size; those that give it use once, few, many or a size class.

J | V | D | size | DNA | CDR3
TRBJ2-2 | TRBV29-1 | TRBD1 | . | TGCAGCGTAGACCGACGAGGGGGCAGCACCGGGGAGCTGTTTTTT | CSVDRRGGSTGELFF
TRBJ2-1 | TRBV29-1 | TRBD1 | . | TGCAGCGGACAGGGAACGGTCAATGAGCAGTTCTTC | CSGQGTVNEQFF
TRBJ2-1 | TRBV9 | . | . | TGTGCCAGCAGCGTAGATAGCGGAGGCTACAATGAGCAGTTCTTC | CASSVDSGGYNEQFF
TRBJ2-3 | TRBV14 | . | . | TGTGCCAGCAGCCAAGAAAATAGAGATACGCAGTATTTT | CASSQENRDTQYF
TRBJ1-1 | TRBV5-1 | TRBD1 | . | TGCGCCAGCAGCTCGAGGGACAGGGGGACCGCTGAAGCTTTCTTT | CASSSRDRGTAEAFF
TRBJ2-6 | TRBV10-3 | TRBD1 | . | TGTGCCATCGGGGGACAGGGTCCGCCTGGGGCCAACGTCCTGACTTTC | CAIGGQGPPGANVLTF
TRBJ2-5 | TRBV7-9 | TRBD2 | . | TGTGCCAGCAGCTTAATAGGGACTAGCTTCGAGACCCAGTACTTC | CASSLIGTSFETQYF
TRBJ2-1 | TRBV6-6 | . | . | TGTGCCAGCAGTAGATACCAGTACAATGAGCAGTTCTTC | CASSRYQYNEQFF
TRBJ2-6 | TRBV18 | . | . | TGTGCCAGCTCACCAAGGACAGACTCTGGGGCCAACGTCCTGACTTTC | CASSPRTDSGANVLTF
TRBJ2-7 | TRBV28 | TRBD1 | . | TGTGCCACCACAGGGGAGCTGGGCTACGAGCAGTACTTC | CATTGELGYEQYF
TRBJ1-2 | TRBV5-4 | TRBD1 | . | TGTGCCAGCAGCCACCCTGGGACAGGAGGCTTCTTGAGCTATGGCTACACCTTC | CASSHPGTGGFLSYGYTF
TRBJ2-5 | TRBV29-1 | TRBD1 | . | TGCAGCGGAGCCTGGGGGCAGGGGGTTGGTGAGACCCAGTACTTC | CSGAWGQGVGETQYF
TRBJ2-5 | TRBV11-3 | . | . | TGTGCCAGCAGCGCGGTCGGGGGTTCCCTAAGGCAGTACTTC | CASSAVGGSLRQYF
TRBJ2-1 | TRBV29-1 | . | . | TGCAGCGACCTAAGCGGAAGCTCCTACAATGAGCAGTTCTTC | CSDLSGSSYNEQFF
TRBJ2-2 | TRBV10-2 | TRBD2 | once | TGCGCCAGCAGTGGACTAGCGGGCACCGGGGAGCTGTTTTTT | CASSGLAGTGELFF